These 28 T cell receptor beta chains were all obtained from the same sample, sequenced in a study of T cells after yellow fever vaccination. Via MiXCR, TCRdb re-called the 5' RACE reads, giving one row per CDR3 protein. The sample records hundreds of thousands of distinct CDR3 sequences, around 8.1% being singletons. The specimen was PBMCs, collected about 41 days after the first yellow fever vaccination. These receptors were obtained from a man aged 18 to 30 who received the YFV17D yellow fever vaccine.

This clonotype was recorded a few times. This rearrangement joins TRBV28 to TRBJ1-3, with unresolved D. Germline CDR1 MDHEN, CDR2 SYDVKM. There are 12 residues in the CDR3. The germline V and J ends were trimmed by 4 bases and 1 base, with 2 bases remaining between them. The CDR3 reads CASSWSGNTIYF. CDR3 coding DNA: TGTGCCAGCAGTTGGTCTGGAAACACCATATATTTT. The whole variable domain, remainder taken from reference TRBV28 and TRBJ1-3, is DVKVTQSSRYLVKRTGEKVFLECVQDMDHENMFWYRQDPGLGLRLIYFSYDVKMKEKGDIPEGYSVSREKKERFSLILESASTNQTSMYLCASSWSGNTIYFGEGSWLTVV.

This clonotype was counted a few times. The chain couples TRBV5-1 to TRBJ1-2, with unresolved D. Trimming removed 0 bases at V and 8 bases at J, with 14 bases between. The CDR3 consists of 14 residues. Germline V gene sequence: CDR1 SGHRS, CDR2 YFSETQ. CDR3 region: CASSLAADPWGYTF. DNA of the CDR3: TGCGCCAGCAGCTTGGCCGCGGATCCATGGGGCTACACCTTC.

J is TRBJ1-4 and V is TRBV25-1; D is perhaps TRBD1 (5 bases). Trimming removed 1 base at V and 9 bases at J, with 9 bases between. Germline V gene sequence: CDR1 MGHDK, CDR2 SYGVNS. The CDR3 has 13 amino acids. DNA of the CDR3: TGTGCCAGCAGTGAATTGGGGCGGCAAAAACTGTTTTTT. As protein: CASSELGRQKLFF. Looking up the rest from reference TRBV25-1 and TRBJ1-4 gives the full variable domain: EADIYQTPRYLVIGTGKKITLECSQTMGHDKMYWYQQDPGMELHLIHYSYGVNSTEKGDLSSESTVSRIRTEHFPLTLESARPSHTSQYLCASSELGRQKLFFGSGTQLSVL.

The chain couples TRBV12-3 or TRBV12-4 to TRBJ2-1, with 11 bases matching TRBD2. This CDR3 is built from 14 residues. Germline trimming cut 5 bases from V and 14 bases from J; bases unmatched to any gene: 11. CDR3 region: CASSNIAGGPGKFF. The CDR3 coding sequence is TGTGCCAGCAGTAACATAGCGGGGGGGCCTGGGAAGTTCTTC.

This clonotype was detected a few times. The DNA for the CDR3 is TGCAGTGCCGAGAACGACAGGAACACCGGGGAGCTGTTTTTT. Encoded protein: CSAENDRNTGELFF. The V call is TRBV20-1, the J call TRBJ2-2; a weak D match, TRBD1 (5 bases). CDR3 length: 14 amino acids. CDR1 is DFQATT and CDR2 is SNEGSKA in the germline V gene (reference sequence). Trimming took 6 bases from V and 1 from J, leaving 12 bases between them.

This clonotype was picked up a small number of times. The rearrangement joins TRBV28 to TRBJ1-5; no definite D call. CDR1 MDHEN and CDR2 SYDVKM come from the germline V gene. The V gene lost 6 bases and the J gene lost 2 bases, with 8 bases spanning the gap. The CDR3 contains 13 residues. The CDR3 is CASRVWGNQPQHF. The DNA of the CDR3 is TGTGCCAGCAGGGTCTGGGGCAATCAGCCCCAGCATTTT.

The gene calls are TRBV12-3 or TRBV12-4 and TRBJ2-2; D is perhaps TRBD1 or TRBD2 (5 bases each). V shed 3 bases and J shed 0 bases, with 11 bases lying between them. This CDR3 spans 16 amino acids. This CDR3 reads CASSLGRRTNTGELFF. CDR3 in DNA: TGTGCCAGCAGTTTGGGACGTAGGACGAACACCGGGGAGCTGTTTTTT.

V and J are TRBV6-2 or TRBV6-3 and TRBJ2-5, with 7 bases that match TRBD2. CDR1 is MNHEY, CDR2 SVGEGT, per germline. V gave up 3 bases and J gave up 5 bases; unmatched junction bases: 9. The CDR3 runs to 15 residues. The CDR3 nucleotides are TGTGCCAGCAGTTATCCGGGGGGTTCTGCGGAGACCCAGTACTTC. Translating gives CASSYPGGSAETQYF.

This chain uses TRBV19 with TRBJ2-7, with TRBD2 matching 9 bases. Trimming took 9 bases from V and 5 from J; bases not matched to a gene: 8. CDR1 is LNHDA, CDR2 SQIVND, per germline (reference sequence). The CDR3 contains 13 residues. CDR3: CASRRAGGNEQYF. CDR3 bases: TGTGCCAGCCGGAGGGCGGGAGGGAACGAGCAGTACTTC.

This clonotype appeared a few times. The chain carries TRBV10-2 and TRBJ2-7; D may match TRBD1 or TRBD2 (5 bases each). Trimming took off 6 bases at V and 2 bases at J, with 11 bases between the two ends. The CDR3 consists of 13 residues. The germline V gene encodes CDR1 WSHSY and CDR2 SAAADI. Here the CDR3 DNA reads TGCGCCAGCAGGATGGGACCAACCTACGAGCAGTACTTC. Protein: CASRMGPTYEQYF.

V usage is TRBV4-1 and J usage is TRBJ2-1, with D uncertain. The CDR3 consists of 14 residues. In germline, CDR1 is MGHRA, CDR2 YSYEKL. V gave up 3 bases and J gave up 8 bases, with 14 bases separating them. This CDR3 is CASSQRHLLDEQFF. The CDR3 DNA follows: TGCGCCAGCAGCCAGAGACACCTTTTGGATGAGCAGTTCTTC.

This clonotype was detected a few times. The chain is built from TRBV4-2 and TRBJ2-1; D perhaps matches TRBD2 (6 bases). Germline V gene data show CDR1 as LGHNA and CDR2 as YNFKEQ. The CDR3 is made up of 13 amino acids. With 0 bases removed from V and 11 bases from J, the gap between germline ends came to 11 bases. The CDR3 is CASSQDLEGQQFF. CDR3 coding DNA: TGTGCCAGCAGCCAAGATTTGGAGGGGCAGCAGTTCTTC.

This chain connects TRBV5-6 to TRBJ2-3, with D possibly matching TRBD1 (5 bases). Between the trimmed V and J ends, which lost 2 bases and 6 bases, there was a span of 10 bases. From germline, CDR1 is SGHDT and CDR2 YYEEEE. The CDR3 has 13 amino acids. Written as DNA, the CDR3 is TGTGCCAGCAGCTTAGGACAATTTGATACGCAGTATTTT. Translated: CASSLGQFDTQYF.

This clonotype has only a few counts. The V and J genes are TRBV5-1 and TRBJ2-7; D is tentatively TRBD1 or TRBD2 (5 bases each). This CDR3 has 12 amino acids. Germline CDR1 reads SGHRS; CDR2 reads YFSETQ. V shed 8 bases and J shed 7 bases, with 16 bases lying between them. The CDR3 loop reads CASRRDQGEQYV. The CDR3 nucleotides read TGCGCCAGTCGCAGGGACCAAGGGGAGCAGTACGTC.

This clonotype showed up just a few times. The V and J genes are TRBV3-1 and TRBJ2-7; D could derive from TRBD1 or TRBD2 (5 bases each). Germline CDR1 LGHDT, CDR2 YNNKEL (reference sequence). The CDR3 is made up of 12 amino acids. Trimming stripped 4 bases from V and 6 bases from J, with 10 bases between. The chain's CDR3 is CASSRGASEQYF. In nucleotides, the CDR3 is TGTGCCAGCAGCCGAGGGGCAAGCGAGCAGTACTTC.

The chain combines TRBV3-1 with TRBJ2-7; TRBD2 aligns across 10 bases. CDR3 length: 13 amino acids. V trimming: 7 bases; J trimming: 5 bases; junction bases outside the gene matches: 5. Germline V gene lookup returns CDR1 LGHDT and CDR2 YNNKEL (reference sequence). The CDR3, as DNA: TGTGCCAGCAACCTAGCGGGGGATCACGAGCAGTACTTC. This encodes CASNLAGDHEQYF.

This clonotype has only a few counts. The J gene is TRBJ2-3, the V gene TRBV27, with TRBD2 identical over 11 bases. Looked up from germline, CDR1 is MNHEY and CDR2 is SMNVEV (reference sequence). CDR3 size: 19 residues. After removal of 5 bases from V and 1 base from J, the junction contained 14 bases not matched to a gene. The CDR3 region has the DNA TGTGCCAGCAGTATTCGCACTAGCGGGGGCCGGGTCGGCACAGATACGCAGTATTTT. Amino acids: CASSIRTSGGRVGTDTQYF.

V is TRBV7-2 and J is TRBJ1-2, with no clear D. CDR3 size: 14 residues. V lost 2 bases, J lost 2 bases, and 9 bases lay in between. Germline V gene sequence: CDR1 SGHTA, CDR2 FQGNSA. This CDR3 reads CASSLTEGNYGYTF. The CDR3 DNA reads as TGTGCCAGCAGCTTAACAGAGGGAAACTATGGCTACACCTTC.

The chain is built from TRBV5-4 and TRBJ2-2; 9 bases align to TRBD1. CDR1 and CDR2 from the germline V gene are SGHNT and YYREEE (reference sequence). The junction had 12 bases not matched to a gene; V was cut back by 0 bases and J by 6 bases. CDR3 length: 18 amino acids. In DNA, the CDR3 is TGTGCCAGCAGCTTGGGACCCGGGACAGGGTGGATAGCCGGGGAGCTGTTTTTT. Translating it yields CASSLGPGTGWIAGELFF.

This clonotype occurred many times. J is TRBJ2-2 and V is TRBV5-1; maybe TRBD2 (6 bases). From germline, CDR1 is SGHRS and CDR2 YFSETQ. Trimming pared 2 bases from V and 1 base from J, leaving 12 bases between. There are 16 residues in the CDR3. CDR3 nucleotide sequence: TGCGCCAGCAGCTTTTCTGGGACTCTGAACACCGGGGAGCTGTTTTTT. This translates into CASSFSGTLNTGELFF.

V and J are TRBV20-1 and TRBJ1-2, with D perhaps TRBD1 (6 bases). This CDR3 is 16 amino acids long. Germline V CDR1 and CDR2: DFQATT, SNEGSKA (reference sequence). The V end lost 3 bases, the J end lost 8 bases, and 25 bases lay between the germline ends. The CDR3 protein is CSASPPGGGNSRGYTF. CDR3 bases: TGCAGTGCTAGCCCCCCGGGGGGCGGCAATTCAAGAGGCTACACCTTC.

This clonotype was counted only a few times. The chain recombines TRBV28 with TRBJ1-1, with a possible D match to TRBD1 (5 bases). Between the trimmed V and J ends, which lost 8 bases and 1 base, there was a span of 8 bases. Germline V gives CDR1 MDHEN, CDR2 SYDVKM. The CDR3 has 12 amino acids. CDR3 sequence: CASQGSNTEAFF. CDR3 coding DNA: TGTGCCAGCCAGGGTTCGAACACTGAAGCTTTCTTT.

There are a few counts of this clonotype. This chain joins TRBV19 and TRBJ2-3, with 10 bases identical to TRBD2. Germline V gene sequence: CDR1 LNHDA, CDR2 SQIVND (reference sequence). The CDR3 covers 16 residues. Trimming at V came to 8 bases and at J to 6 bases, leaving 14 bases not matched to a gene. The CDR3 DNA follows: TGTGCCAGTGGGGGAGAACTAGCGGGGTCAGCGGATACGCAGTATTTT. Encoded protein: CASGGELAGSADTQYF.

This clonotype was counted only a few times. The rearrangement joins TRBV28 to TRBJ2-5, with TRBD2 matching 8 bases. This CDR3 is built from 15 residues. J lost 2 bases, V lost 8 bases, and 10 bases had no gene match. Germline CDR1 is MDHEN and CDR2 is SYDVKM. The CDR3 nucleotides read TGTGCCAGCGGAGTCCCGGGCGGGGGGCAAGAGACCCAGTACTTC. It specifies CASGVPGGGQETQYF.

The chain joins TRBV10-3 to TRBJ2-1; 8 bases are shared with TRBD2. V gave up 10 bases and J gave up 2 bases; unmatched junction bases: 4. The CDR3 extends over 13 amino acids. The V gene's germline CDR1 is ENHRY and CDR2 SYGVKD. DNA for the CDR3: TGTGCCACCGGGGGGGGAACCTACAATGAGCAGTTCTTC. This translates into CATGGGTYNEQFF.

The sample holds a few counts of this clonotype. V is TRBV18 and J is TRBJ2-4; D is unclear. In germline, CDR1 is KGHSH, CDR2 LQKENI. This CDR3 spans 14 amino acids. V lost 1 base, J lost 6 bases, and 10 bases lay in between. CDR3 in amino acids: CASSPQGQSNIQYF. The CDR3 coding sequence is TGTGCCAGCTCACCACAGGGTCAATCAAACATTCAGTACTTC.

The chain links TRBV6-6 to TRBJ2-7; TRBD1 is a possible D gene (5 bases). The germline gives CDR1 MNHNY, CDR2 SVGAGI (reference sequence). The CDR3 length is 13 residues. Trimming shortened V by 6 bases and J by 2 bases, and 11 bases separated the two germline ends. The chain's CDR3 is CASSSGITYEQYF. The DNA for the CDR3 is TGTGCCAGCAGCTCAGGGATTACCTACGAGCAGTACTTC.

A few counts support this clonotype. The chain has TRBV5-6 and TRBJ2-7; D gene ambiguous. Trimming left V 5 bases short and J 9 bases short, with 27 bases between. Per the germline V gene, CDR1 is SGHDT and CDR2 is YYEEEE. The length of the CDR3 is 16 residues. CDR3 DNA: TGTGCCAGCAGTGAGGATCCGAGGTGGGGTCCTAGGCGGCAGTACGTC. Its protein is CASSEDPRWGPRRQYV.